The TCR beta chain under discussion was sequenced for a study of OX40 agonist ivuxolimab in advanced cancers. In the study overall: Participants, roughly 81% male, averaged roughly 60 years of age, ranging from about 23 to 80.

Study observations and caveats: CD8+ T cells were the subset that, on average, had more expanded clones than CD4+.

As to this clone: The antigen remains unidentified.

Data came from immunoSEQ multiplex PCR; TCRdb stores just in-frame clones and leaves some out. The sample consists of approximately 66,000 clones, approximately 92% of them appearing once. The germline V and J ends were trimmed by 5 bases and 2 bases, with 7 bases remaining between them. This CDR3 comprises 12 residues. The specimen comprised CD4+ or CD8+ T cells sorted from blood, sampled in a trial of the OX40 agonist ivuxolimab. The clonotype comes from an adult with an advanced solid tumor such as melanoma, head and neck, liver or kidney cancer. The chain links TRBV7-1 to TRBJ2-7; D remains ambiguous. TRBV7-1 is filed as an ORF, its function uncertain. The CDR3 protein is CASSPTTYEQYF. The CDR3 region has the DNA TGTGCCAGCAGCCCCACAACCTACGAGCAGTACTTC.